This TCR beta chain was identified during a study of blood T cell repertoires in COVID-19. Turning to the study itself: In each case, the material was cDNA or gDNA derived from T cells, B-cell-depleted T cells, or PBMCs.

A Seattle source enrolled patients during active infection and followed them longitudinally. The table came from immunoSEQ multiplex PCR; TCRdb's copy has only in-frame clones and leaves some out. Among 250,000 to 400,000 clones, about 87% were seen once, and the ten largest hold approximately 1.6%. The sequence was obtained from a woman aged 25 to 39 with COVID-19, enrolled during active disease. The sequencing input was peripheral blood.

The CDR3 sequence is CATYRGGSYNEQFF. The CDR3 DNA sequence: TGTGCCACGTACCGGGGAGGCTCCTACAATGAGCAGTTCTTC. The chain is built from TRBV19 and TRBJ2-1; a weak D match, TRBD2 (6 bases). The CDR3 length is 14 residues. Trimming shortened V by 10 bases and J by 0 bases, and 13 bases separated the two germline ends. Per the germline V gene, CDR1 is LNHDA and CDR2 is SQIVND (reference sequence).